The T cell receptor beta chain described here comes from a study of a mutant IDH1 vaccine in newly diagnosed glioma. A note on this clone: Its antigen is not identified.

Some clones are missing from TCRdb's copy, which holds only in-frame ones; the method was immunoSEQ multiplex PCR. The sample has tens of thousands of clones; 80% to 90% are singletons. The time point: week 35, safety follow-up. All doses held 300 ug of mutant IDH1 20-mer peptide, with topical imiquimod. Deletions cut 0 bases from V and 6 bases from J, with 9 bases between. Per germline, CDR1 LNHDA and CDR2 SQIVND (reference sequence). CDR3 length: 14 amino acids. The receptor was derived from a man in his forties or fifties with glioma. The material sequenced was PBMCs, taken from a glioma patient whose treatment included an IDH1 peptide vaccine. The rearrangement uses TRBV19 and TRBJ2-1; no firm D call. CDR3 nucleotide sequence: TGTGCCAGTAGTATAGATCCGGGCCGCAATGAGCAGTTCTTC. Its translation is CASSIDPGRNEQFF.